Below, 8 T cell receptor beta chains from the same sample are listed, as sequenced in a study of tumor-infiltrating lymphocytes in primary liver carcinoma. Germline DNA was extracted alongside blood RNA, which was obtained from unsorted whole blood. TCR beta cDNA was made from 400 to 600 ng total RNA with a constant-region primer. Libraries for TCR beta were built through three nested multiplex PCR rounds, which together made up a slightly modified ARM-PCR procedure. In the first two PCR rounds, TRBV1-TRBV30 forward primers were paired with a C-beta reverse primer, and each round lasted roughly 10 cycles. TCRdb re-analysed the multiplex PCR reads in MiXCR, keeping a single row per CDR3 protein. The sample has about 330,000 distinct CDR3 sequences; about two thirds are singletons. The sequenced sample consisted of peripheral blood. All receptors derive from a man aged 35 to 55 with primary liver carcinoma and hepatitis B virus infection.

Details on this clonotype: A much more abundant neighbour one base away suggests this may be a read error. This chain links TRBV4-3 with TRBJ2-4, with D perhaps matching TRBD1 or TRBD2 (5 bases each). V shed 0 bases and J shed 9 bases, with 18 bases lying between them. The CDR3 covers 16 residues. In germline, CDR1 is LGHNA, CDR2 YSLEER. The CDR3 DNA follows: TGCGCCAGCAGCCAAGACTCGAGGGGTGGGACGGGCATTCAGTACTTC. Protein product: CASSQDSRGGTGIQYF.

The sample holds a few counts of this clonotype. The genes are TRBV11-2 and TRBJ2-3, with D possibly being TRBD2 (6 bases). Germline values: CDR1 SGHAT, CDR2 FQNNGV. The CDR3 totals 13 residues. CDR3 protein: CANSRGTTDTQYF. The CDR3 DNA reads as TGTGCTAACAGCCGGGGGACCACGGATACGCAGTATTTT.

There are a few counts of this clonotype. A much larger clone sits a single nucleotide away, making a read error possible. The chain couples TRBV6-2 or TRBV6-3 to TRBJ2-7, with D hard to call. This CDR3 has 13 residues. Germline V CDR1 and CDR2: MNHEY, SVGEGT. This CDR3 reads CANSSASSFEQYF. CDR3 sequence (DNA): TGTGCCAACAGTTCAGCATCCTCGTTCGAGCAGTACTTC.

This clonotype was detected ten times or more. The chain combines TRBV4-1 with TRBJ2-3, with 8 nucleotides matching TRBD1. This CDR3 has 15 amino acids. Germline V gene sequence: CDR1 MGHRA, CDR2 YSYEKL. V was clipped by 8 bases and J by 1 base; unmatched bases: 8. The CDR3 protein is CASADRGPRTDTQYF. Here the CDR3 DNA reads TGCGCCAGCGCAGACAGGGGCCCACGCACAGATACGCAGTATTTT.

This clonotype showed up just once. A read error may explain this, as a much larger clone is one base away. The chain employs TRBV28 and TRBJ2-7, with TRBD1 matching 9 bases. This CDR3 comprises 15 residues. J was trimmed by 3 bases and V by 6 bases; bases with no gene match: 9. Germline V gene lookup returns CDR1 MDHEN and CDR2 SYDVKM. The CDR3 sequence: CASSRQGETGYEQYF. DNA for the CDR3: TGTGCCAGCAGCAGACAGGGGGAAACTGGCTACGAGCAGTACTTC.

Remarks on this clonotype: The junction does not match germline at one end; this may be a read error. V and J are TRBV11-2 and TRBJ2-6; tentative D call: TRBD1 (6 bases). This CDR3 contains 17 residues. The V gene's germline CDR1 is SGHAT and CDR2 FQNNGV. CDR3 nucleotides: TGTGCCAGCTGCCACAAAACAGGGAGCTCTGGGGCCAACCTCCTGACTTTC. This codes for CASCHKTGSSGANLLTF.

Points on this clonotype: This may arise from a read error, as a much more abundant clone is one base away. This chain connects TRBV12-5 to TRBJ2-3; the D gene is possibly TRBD1 (5 bases). CDR1 LGHNT and CDR2 FRNRAP come from the germline V gene. The CDR3 covers 12 residues. The CDR3 loop is CSSGPTGDTQYF. CDR3 DNA: TGTTCTAGTGGACCCACAGGCGATACGCAGTATTTT.

The gene calls are TRBV11-2 and TRBJ2-3; D may be TRBD2 (6 bases). The length of the CDR3 is 16 residues. V was clipped by 5 bases and J by 4 bases, with 19 bases between them. CDR1 is SGHAT, CDR2 FQNNGV, per germline. CDR3 residues: CASSRRGLPSSDTQYF. In DNA, the CDR3 is TGTGCCAGCAGCCGCCGGGGACTGCCTAGCTCAGATACGCAGTATTTT.